This TCR beta chain stems from a study of cytomegalovirus exposure and HLA in healthy donors. Study-wide findings and caveats: V- and J-gene trimming of TCR beta was linked (in a later analysis) to a missense DCLRE1C variant. TRBV6-2, TRBV6-3 and some other V segments were excluded as indistinguishable. A previous analysis found most TCR beta V segments productive roughly 87% or roughly 30% of the time.

As for this clone: Its antigen is not identified.

PCR involved 60 Vbeta and 13 Jbeta primers. The table came from immunoSEQ multiplex PCR; TCRdb's copy has only in-frame clones and leaves some out. The sample lists under 200,000 clones, 77% occurring once. Deletions cut 2 bases from V and 1 base from J, with 8 bases between. The CDR3 extends over 14 amino acids. Per the germline V gene, CDR1 is SGHAT and CDR2 is FQNNGV. The sequenced sample consisted of PBMCs. The clonotype originates from a woman between 35 and 50 years old in good health and CMV-seropositive. The chain carries TRBV11-2 and TRBJ1-1; D perhaps matches TRBD1 (5 bases). The CDR3 spells CASSLRRGNTEAFF. Here the CDR3 DNA reads TGTGCCAGCAGCTTACGGAGGGGGAACACTGAAGCTTTCTTT. The full variable domain, rest sourced from reference TRBV11-2 and TRBJ1-1, is EAGVAQSPRYKIIEKRQSVAFWCNPISGHATLYWYQQILGQGPKLLIQFQNNGVVDDSQLPKDRFSAERLKGVDSTLKIQPAKLEDSAVYLCASSLRRGNTEAFFGQGTRLTVV.